Here is one T cell receptor (beta chain) with its context. Each CDR3 protein is one row after TCRdb ran MiXCR on the RT-PCR reads. The sample lists more than 550,000 distinct CDR3 sequences, approximately 15% occurring once. The length of the CDR3 is 14 residues. Trimming left V 3 bases short and J 4 bases short, with 10 bases between. The chain recombines TRBV12-3 or TRBV12-4 with TRBJ2-4; no definite D call. The sample consisted of memory CD4+ T cells from blood. The receptor comes from a female donor in good health, serving as a healthy control. As DNA, the CDR3 is TGTGCCAGCAGTTTCAAAGAGATGAAAAACATTCAGTACTTC. This gives the protein CASSFKEMKNIQYF.